This record concerns one T cell receptor (beta chain) sequence. The antigen remains undetermined. Both 60 Vbeta primers and 13 Jbeta primers went into the PCR. Original processing notes: Among the unique TCR beta chains that a later analysis counted, about 85 million in all, about 10 million were shared. Sequencing was performed with immunoSEQ multiplex PCR; in TCRdb, only in-frame clones are kept and a portion is missing. The DNA gave D and trimming, while V, J and clone size come from that table. Among about 100,000 clones listed, over 60% were seen once. This CDR3 comprises 14 residues. In germline, CDR1 is SGHDN, CDR2 FVKESK. V lost 4 bases to trimming and J lost 0 bases, with 7 bases between them. The sample comes from a study of cytomegalovirus exposure and HLA in healthy donors. Study findings and constraints: Some V segments, including TRBV6-2 and TRBV6-3, were excluded as indistinguishable. Specific recognition of CMV antigens was confirmed in vitro for a few chains (all CMV-associated).

Sequences were obtained from PBMCs. The chain uses TRBV14 and TRBJ1-3; D not certain. The TCR comes from a male donor in good health and CMV-seropositive. CDR3 loop: CASSPRVSGNTIYF. The CDR3 DNA is TGTGCCAGCAGCCCACGGGTCTCTGGAAACACCATATATTTT.